What follows are 20 T cell receptor beta chains derived from one specimen sequenced in a study of CD8 T cells in Susac syndrome. Random-hexamer reverse transcription was applied to roughly 0.5 to 1 ug RNA. TCRdb recomputed calls from the immunoSEQ multiplex PCR reads with MiXCR, one row per CDR3 protein. The data show around 230,000 distinct CDR3 sequences, with 90% to 96% seen just once and around 0.1% held by the top ten. The source material was CD4+ T cells from PBMCs. The source of these receptors is a human donor with Susac syndrome.

The chain is built from TRBV6-5 and TRBJ2-3, with D unresolved. CDR3 length: 14 residues. The germline CDR1 and CDR2 sequences are MNHEY and SVGAGI. Trimming stripped 2 bases from V and 0 bases from J, with 6 bases between. For the CDR3, the DNA is TGTGCCAGCAGTTACAGCGCCAGCACAGATACGCAGTATTTT. Translated, it gives CASSYSASTDTQYF.

This clonotype came up once. The V and J genes are TRBV20-1 and TRBJ2-7; D may correspond to TRBD1 or TRBD2 (5 bases each). From germline, CDR1 is DFQATT and CDR2 SNEGSKA (reference sequence). This CDR3 spans 13 amino acids. Trimming stripped 5 bases from V and 6 bases from J, with 17 bases between. CDR3 in DNA: TGCAGTGCTGAGGGGCTGCGAATACCCGAGCAGTACTTC. This codes for CSAEGLRIPEQYF.

This chain joins TRBV5-1 and TRBJ1-2; D perhaps matches TRBD1 (5 bases). V was shortened by 4 bases and J by 6 bases, with 13 bases between the two germline ends. The V gene's germline CDR1 is SGHRS and CDR2 YFSETQ. The CDR3 covers 13 residues. The CDR3 DNA sequence: TGCGCCAGCAGCATCCAGGGTTCCAATGGCTACACCTTC. Protein product: CASSIQGSNGYTF.

This chain links TRBV29-1 with TRBJ1-2, with D tentatively TRBD1 (6 bases). V shed 2 bases and J shed 2 bases, with 9 bases lying between them. This CDR3 comprises 13 residues. The germline gives CDR1 SQVTM, CDR2 ANQGSEA. This chain's CDR3 is CSVESQGNYGYTF. DNA for the CDR3: TGCAGCGTTGAAAGTCAGGGGAACTATGGCTACACCTTC.

This clonotype occurred once. The chain recombines TRBV3-1 with TRBJ2-1, with TRBD1 matching 11 bases. The germline gives CDR1 LGHDT, CDR2 YNNKEL (reference sequence). Germline trimming cut 4 bases from V and 6 bases from J; bases unmatched to any gene: 5. The CDR3 is made up of 15 amino acids. Here the CDR3 reads CASSPRDRGGNEQFF. CDR3 bases: TGTGCCAGCAGCCCCCGGGACAGGGGGGGCAATGAGCAGTTCTTC.

The chain uses TRBV7-9 and TRBJ1-2; D remains unclear. The CDR3 length is 14 residues. Germline CDR1 and CDR2: SEHNR and FQNEAQ (reference sequence). Trimming took off 3 bases at V and 8 bases at J, with 16 bases between the two ends. In DNA, the CDR3 is TGTGCCAGCAGCTTGGACTCGAGTAACGGAGGCTACACCTTC. Protein sequence: CASSLDSSNGGYTF.

V and J are TRBV7-2 and TRBJ2-5; D possibly uses TRBD1 or TRBD2 (6 bases each). The CDR3 has 16 residues. Germline values: CDR1 SGHTA, CDR2 FQGNSA. V lost 2 bases, J lost 5 bases, and 18 bases lay in between. CDR3 DNA: TGTGCCAGCAGCTTACTCGGGGGCCTTAGATGGGAGACCCAGTACTTC. Its protein product is CASSLLGGLRWETQYF.

The chain joins TRBV12-3 or TRBV12-4 to TRBJ1-5; no definite D call. With 4 bases removed from V and 6 bases from J, the gap between germline ends came to 13 bases. This CDR3 has 14 residues. DNA for the CDR3: TGTGCCAGCAGTTCTGTAGCGGCCGGTCAGCCCCAGCATTTT. As protein: CASSSVAAGQPQHF.

The V gene is TRBV5-1, the J gene TRBJ2-7; D might be TRBD1 (5 bases). Trimming removed 0 bases from V and 0 bases from J, with 10 bases in between. This CDR3 has 15 amino acids. Germline loops: CDR1 SGHRS, CDR2 YFSETQ. The CDR3 is CASSLEGVGSYEQYF. The CDR3 DNA reads TGCGCCAGCAGCTTGGAAGGGGTCGGCTCCTACGAGCAGTACTTC.

The chain has TRBV11-2 and TRBJ2-3, with 10 positions matching TRBD1. With V trimmed by 0 bases and J by 10 bases, 7 bases remained unmatched. Germline lookup yields CDR1 SGHAT and CDR2 FQNNGV. This CDR3 region has 15 residues. CDR3 sequence (DNA): TGTGCCAGCAGCTTAGACCGACAGGGGGCAAATGCGCAGTATTTT. It is translated as CASSLDRQGANAQYF.

V usage is TRBV29-1 and J usage is TRBJ1-2; 12 bases line up with TRBD1. This CDR3 is 17 amino acids long. Germline loops: CDR1 SQVTM, CDR2 ANQGSEA. With V trimmed by 5 bases and J by 7 bases, 17 bases remained unmatched. The CDR3 coding sequence is TGCAGCGTTCAATATGTCCGGGACAGGGGGCCTGTAGGTGGCTACACCTTC. Protein product: CSVQYVRDRGPVGGYTF.

DNA for the CDR3: TGTGCCAGCAGCCAAGCTTCCCCCGACAATCAGCAGTACTTC. As protein: CASSQASPDNQQYF. The chain has TRBV3-1 and TRBJ2-7, with unresolved D. This CDR3 has 14 residues. CDR1 and CDR2 (germline): LGHDT, YNNKEL (reference sequence). V lost 1 base and J lost 8, with 15 bases in between.

The CDR3 nucleotides are TGCAGTGCTCCTAGCGGGGGGAATGAGCAGTTCTTC. Residues: CSAPSGGNEQFF. V gene TRBV20-1 combines with J gene TRBJ2-1, with 11 bases matching TRBD2. Germline V gene lookup returns CDR1 DFQATT and CDR2 SNEGSKA (reference sequence). Losses at the gene ends were 5 bases for V and 7 bases for J; bases not matched to a gene: 1. The CDR3 spans 12 residues.

The CDR3 bases are TGTGCCTGGAGTGTACTTCCTAGCGGGAATTCCAACGAGCAGTACTTC. Its translation: CAWSVLPSGNSNEQYF. The chain links TRBV30 to TRBJ2-7; 9 bases match TRBD2. The CDR3 sequence is 16 residues long. The germline V gene encodes CDR1 GTSNPN and CDR2 SVGIG (reference sequence). Trimming at V came to 0 bases and at J to 5 bases, leaving 11 bases not matched to a gene.

V and J are TRBV4-2 and TRBJ1-2, with D perhaps TRBD1 (5 bases). Germline V gene sequence: CDR1 LGHNA, CDR2 YNFKEQ. The length of the CDR3 is 17 residues. Trimming removed 4 bases from V and 3 bases from J, with 21 bases in between. DNA for the CDR3: TGTGCCAGCAGCCTCTCAACGGGGGTAAGGCCCGACTATGGCTACACCTTC. Its translation is CASSLSTGVRPDYGYTF.

V gene TRBV23-1 combines with J gene TRBJ2-1; D gene uncertain. TRBV23-1 is sorted into the ORF group, with uncertain function. There are 12 residues in the CDR3. V was clipped by 6 bases and J by 9 bases, with 12 bases between them. As DNA, the CDR3 is TGCGCCAGCAGCCTGTGGGGTGGTGAGCAGTTCTTC. It is translated as CASSLWGGEQFF.

The V and J genes are TRBV29-1 and TRBJ2-3; no clear D. V lost 1 base to trimming and J lost 0 bases, with 17 bases between them. CDR1 SQVTM and CDR2 ANQGSEA come from the germline V gene. The CDR3 is made up of 17 amino acids. The CDR3 reads CSVEGVAATSSTDTQYF. CDR3 in DNA: TGCAGCGTTGAAGGAGTTGCGGCAACCTCTAGCACAGATACGCAGTATTTT.

The chain recombines TRBV7-8 with TRBJ2-3; D is unclear. The V gene lost 0 bases and the J gene lost 2 bases, with 6 bases spanning the gap. Germline loops: CDR1 SGHVS, CDR2 FQNEAQ. The CDR3 contains 14 residues. The CDR3: CASSLAQYTDTQYF. CDR3 coding DNA: TGTGCCAGCAGCTTAGCACAGTACACAGATACGCAGTATTTT.

This chain joins TRBV30 and TRBJ1-1; D unresolved. CDR1 and CDR2 from the germline V gene are GTSNPN and SVGIG (reference sequence). V was shortened by 2 bases and J by 0 bases, with 7 bases between the two germline ends. This CDR3 region has 13 residues. CDR3 sequence reads: CAWSQQLNTEAFF. In DNA form, the CDR3 reads TGTGCCTGGAGTCAACAGTTGAACACTGAAGCTTTCTTT.

This chain joins TRBV29-1 and TRBJ2-5; D gene ambiguous. The germline V gene encodes CDR1 SQVTM and CDR2 ANQGSEA. The CDR3 spans 14 residues. V was shortened by 4 bases and J by 2 bases, with 14 bases between the two germline ends. The chain's CDR3 is CSVALRRQQETQYF. CDR3 nucleotide sequence: TGCAGCGTTGCGCTCCGACGGCAACAAGAGACCCAGTACTTC.